The present TCR beta chain was sequenced within a study of TIL therapy for anti-PD-1-resistant metastatic lung cancer. The time point here: pre-treatment sample, taken before nivolumab and TIL therapy. The V end was cut by 2 bases, the J end by 4 bases, with 13 bases between. The CDR3 runs to 15 residues. CDR1 is KGHDR and CDR2 is SFDVKD in the germline V gene. The libraries were made with immunoSEQ v3. Using immunoSEQ multiplex PCR, the repertoire was profiled, and TCRdb retains in-frame clones only, with some absent. Of tens of thousands of clones listed, around 86% are singletons. The input for sequencing was blood, taken at baseline. The V call is TRBV24-1, the J call TRBJ2-5, with TRBD2 as a possible D gene (6 bases). The sequence derives from a person aged 25 to 85 with non-small cell lung cancer. In DNA, the CDR3 is TGTGCCACCAGTGATTCTCGAGGGCGGGGAGAGACCCAGTACTTC. Its translation is CATSDSRGRGETQYF.